A single sample is the source of the 27 T cell receptor beta chains below, sequenced in a study of blood T cell repertoires in COVID-19. TCRdb's table, derived via immunoSEQ multiplex PCR, lists solely in-frame clones and lacks some. The data show 120,000 or so clones, with more than 75% seen just once and approximately 1.5% held by the top ten. The sequencing input was peripheral blood. The receptor set was obtained from a human donor in a cohort sampled during active COVID-19.

The chain couples TRBV15 to TRBJ2-3, with D uncertain. V shed 1 base and J shed 6 bases, with 8 bases lying between them. CDR3 length: 13 amino acids. Per germline, CDR1 LNHNV and CDR2 YYDKDF (reference sequence). In DNA form, the CDR3 reads TGTGCCACCAGCAGAGTTGATGAGGATACGCAGTATTTT. Translating gives CATSRVDEDTQYF. Full variable domain (missing parts from reference TRBV15 and TRBJ2-3): DAMVIQNPRYQVTQFGKPVTLSCSQTLNHNVMYWYQQKSSQAPKLLFHYYDKDFNNEADTPDNFQSRRPNTSFCFLDIRSPGLGDTAMYLCATSRVDEDTQYFGPGTRLTVL.

The V call is TRBV9, the J call TRBJ2-7; 13 nucleotides align to TRBD2. This CDR3 spans 14 amino acids. From germline, CDR1 is SGDLS and CDR2 YYNGEE. Unmatched junction bases numbered 3, after V lost 4 bases and J lost 5 bases. The CDR3, as DNA: TGTGCCAGCAGCCTCGGACTAGCGGGGGACGAGCAGTACTTC. Amino acid sequence: CASSLGLAGDEQYF.

The chain combines TRBV7-2 with TRBJ1-2; no clear D. Per germline, CDR1 SGHTA and CDR2 FQGNSA. This CDR3 has 12 residues. Trimming stripped 3 bases from V and 5 bases from J, with 7 bases between. The DNA for the CDR3 is TGTGCCAGCAGCTTTACCCAGTATGGCTACACCTTC. This encodes CASSFTQYGYTF.

This chain links TRBV7-6 with TRBJ1-1; TRBD1 aligns across 9 bases. Germline lookup yields CDR1 SGHVS and CDR2 FNYEAQ. The V gene end was trimmed by 2 bases and the J gene end by 10 bases; junction bases not matched to a gene: 11. There are 15 residues in the CDR3. CDR3 sequence (DNA): TGTGCCAGCAGCTTAAGACAGGGGGAACTTCCTAGAGCTTTCTTT. The encoded protein is CASSLRQGELPRAFF.

The chain recombines TRBV6-5 with TRBJ1-2, with a tentative D call TRBD1 (6 bases). This CDR3 comprises 13 residues. Deletions cut 6 bases from V and 6 bases from J, with 14 bases between. Germline V gives CDR1 MNHEY, CDR2 SVGAGI. This chain's CDR3 is CASSSNAGDGYTF. The CDR3 DNA reads as TGTGCCAGCAGCTCAAACGCAGGGGATGGCTACACCTTC.

V gene TRBV6-5 combines with J gene TRBJ2-1; 11 bases match TRBD2. The CDR3 has 16 amino acids. With V trimmed by 2 bases and J by 7 bases, 7 bases remained unmatched. Germline assignment: CDR1 MNHEY and CDR2 SVGAGI. The CDR3 DNA reads TGTGCCAGCAGTTACCTTTTTAGCGGGAGGGGGAATGAGCAGTTCTTC. Its translation is CASSYLFSGRGNEQFF.

This chain uses TRBV19 with TRBJ2-3; 12 positions agree with TRBD1. The V gene's germline CDR1 is LNHDA and CDR2 SQIVND (reference sequence). J gave up 5 bases and V 5 bases, and 8 bases lay outside the gene matches. The length of the CDR3 is 16 residues. The DNA of the CDR3 is TGTGCCAGTAGTCGACTGGGGACAGGGGGCGAAGATACGCAGTATTTT. This codes for CASSRLGTGGEDTQYF.

On this clone: A read error may account for a junction end that differs from germline. V and J are TRBV28 and TRBJ2-3; TRBD1 agrees at 7 bases. CDR3 length: 13 residues. CDR1 and CDR2 (germline): MDHEN, SYDVKM. CDR3 region: CASRQGWADTLYF. In nucleotides, the CDR3 is TGTGCCAGCCGACAGGGTTGGGCAGATACGCTGTATTTT.

V usage is TRBV6-5 and J usage is TRBJ2-7, with a tentative D call TRBD1 (5 bases). Germline CDR1 and CDR2: MNHEY and SVGAGI. The CDR3 has 13 residues. V lost 2 bases and J 5 bases, leaving 10 bases between the germline ends. CDR3 amino acids: CASSYGRVHEQYF. The CDR3 nucleotides read TGTGCCAGCAGTTACGGCAGGGTCCACGAGCAGTACTTC.

The chain links TRBV11-2 to TRBJ1-2, with 8 bases fitting TRBD1. Germline CDR1 and CDR2: SGHAT and FQNNGV. V was pared by 4 bases and J by 4 bases, with 5 bases of the junction left unmatched. The length of the CDR3 is 14 residues. The CDR3 reads CASSSTGGSYGYTF. The DNA of the CDR3 is TGTGCCAGCAGCTCCACAGGGGGTAGCTATGGCTACACCTTC.

The J gene is TRBJ1-2, the V gene TRBV28, with D unclear. Trimming removed 4 bases at V and 1 base at J, with 7 bases between. Per germline, CDR1 MDHEN and CDR2 SYDVKM. This CDR3 spans 13 amino acids. CDR3 bases: TGTGCCAGCAGTTCGAGCGGTAACTATGGCTACACCTTC. This translates into CASSSSGNYGYTF.

For this clone: Other nucleotide sequences from this sample produce the same CDR3. The V gene is TRBV29-1, the J gene TRBJ1-1; perhaps TRBD1 as D (5 bases). The germline V and J ends were trimmed by 4 bases and 5 bases, with 11 bases remaining between them. Per germline, CDR1 SQVTM and CDR2 ANQGSEA. The CDR3 spans 12 residues. CDR3 loop: CSVVGGGTEAFF. The DNA of the CDR3 is TGCAGCGTTGTGGGGGGTGGTACTGAAGCTTTCTTT.

The chain combines TRBV18 with TRBJ1-1; D is unclear. Germline loops: CDR1 KGHSH, CDR2 LQKENI. The CDR3 is made up of 14 amino acids. Trimming cost V 2 bases and J 0 bases, with 7 bases left between them. This CDR3 is CASSPNRLNTEAFF. CDR3 nucleotides: TGTGCCAGCTCACCAAACAGATTGAACACTGAAGCTTTCTTT.

With respect to this clone: The identical CDR3 is also encoded by other nucleotide sequences in the sample. The chain combines TRBV7-2 with TRBJ2-1, with D perhaps TRBD2 (7 bases). V lost 0 bases to trimming and J lost 4 bases, with 10 bases between them. CDR3 size: 15 residues. Germline V CDR1 and CDR2: SGHTA, FQGNSA. CDR3 DNA sequence: TGTGCCAGCAGCTTAGCCGGGGGGCCGTACAATGAGCAGTTCTTC. Residues: CASSLAGGPYNEQFF.

V is TRBV7-8 and J is TRBJ1-5; 9 bases are shared with TRBD1. CDR1 is SGHVS, CDR2 FQNEAQ, per germline. V shed 0 bases and J 4 bases; nucleotides not matched to a gene: 10. The CDR3 sequence is 18 residues long. The CDR3 DNA sequence: TGTGCCAGCAGCTTAGCCCGGGACAGGGCGGATTCGAATCAGCCCCAGCATTTT. It codes for CASSLARDRADSNQPQHF.

The chain has TRBV2 and TRBJ2-2; D is perhaps TRBD1 (5 bases). V shed 4 bases and J shed 4 bases, with 7 bases lying between them. CDR3 length: 13 residues. Germline CDR1 and CDR2: SNHLY and FYNNEI. The CDR3 loop reads CASSVQGTGELFF. Written as DNA, the CDR3 is TGTGCCAGCAGTGTTCAGGGCACCGGGGAGCTGTTTTTT.

This chain joins TRBV5-5 and TRBJ1-2, with D unresolved. From germline, CDR1 is SGHKS and CDR2 YYEKEE (reference sequence). The CDR3 runs to 15 residues. Trimming took 0 bases from V and 4 from J, leaving 13 bases between them. CDR3 sequence (DNA): TGTGCCAGCAGCTTGGCAGGAACACCCATCTATGGCTACACCTTC. This translates into CASSLAGTPIYGYTF.

The chain recombines TRBV19 with TRBJ1-3; TRBD1 is a possible D gene (5 bases). The CDR3 is made up of 14 amino acids. Germline V gene lookup returns CDR1 LNHDA and CDR2 SQIVND (reference sequence). Trimming stripped 3 bases from V and 1 base from J, with 7 bases between. CDR3 protein: CASSMQGSGNTIYF. The CDR3 DNA is TGTGCCAGTAGTATGCAGGGATCTGGAAACACCATATATTTT.

This chain connects TRBV6-1 to TRBJ1-1, with 8 nucleotides matching TRBD1. The V gene end was trimmed by 0 bases and the J gene end by 4 bases; junction bases not matched to a gene: 1. This CDR3 contains 14 residues. Germline CDR1 is MNHNS and CDR2 is SASEGT. The CDR3 here is CASSEAQGVTEAFF. In nucleotides, the CDR3 is TGTGCCAGCAGTGAAGCACAGGGGGTCACTGAAGCTTTCTTT.

The V gene is TRBV2, the J gene TRBJ1-2, with 12 bases fitting TRBD1. CDR1 is SNHLY and CDR2 is FYNNEI in the germline V gene. The CDR3 length is 16 residues. Losses at the gene ends were 4 bases for V and 3 bases for J; bases not matched to a gene: 6. CDR3 coding DNA: TGTGCCAGCAGTGCGGGGACAGGGGGCGCCGACTATGGCTACACCTTC. It encodes CASSAGTGGADYGYTF.

J is TRBJ2-2 and V is TRBV5-1; D might be TRBD1 (5 bases). Trimming shortened V by 0 bases and J by 3 bases, and 9 bases separated the two germline ends. Germline CDR1 and CDR2: SGHRS and YFSETQ. This CDR3 is 15 amino acids long. The CDR3 is CASSLEGPDTGELFF. CDR3 coding DNA: TGCGCCAGCAGCTTGGAGGGGCCGGACACCGGGGAGCTGTTTTTT.

V and J are TRBV5-5 and TRBJ2-3, with a tentative D call TRBD1 (5 bases). The CDR3 is 16 amino acids. V lost 0 bases and J 3 bases, leaving 14 bases between the germline ends. Per the germline V gene, CDR1 is SGHKS and CDR2 is YYEKEE (reference sequence). CDR3 sequence: CASSLGTGRSTDTQYF. CDR3 nucleotides: TGTGCCAGCAGCTTGGGAACAGGCAGATCAACAGATACGCAGTATTTT.

The chain is built from TRBV24-1 and TRBJ2-3; D is possibly TRBD2 (6 bases). Between the trimmed V and J ends, which lost 4 bases and 5 bases, there was a span of 15 bases. Germline CDR1 KGHDR, CDR2 SFDVKD. The CDR3 runs to 15 residues. The DNA for the CDR3 is TGTGCCACCAGTGAAAACGAGCGGGCGGGAGATACGCAGTATTTT. Translation gives CATSENERAGDTQYF.

This chain uses TRBV5-1 with TRBJ2-7; 10 bases agree with TRBD1. Germline CDR1 reads SGHRS; CDR2 reads YFSETQ. The J segment lost 1 base and the V segment lost 6 bases, leaving 13 bases of the junction unmatched. The CDR3 totals 17 residues. The CDR3 nucleotides are TGCGCCAGCAAAACGATAACCGGGACAGGGGAATCCTACGAGCAGTACTTC. Translating gives CASKTITGTGESYEQYF.

In its sample, this clone was seen once. The chain combines TRBV2 with TRBJ1-4, with TRBD1 identical over 8 bases. CDR3 size: 11 residues. Germline loops: CDR1 SNHLY, CDR2 FYNNEI. The CDR3 spells CAHRGNEKLFF. The CDR3, as DNA: TGTGCTCACAGGGGGAATGAAAAACTGTTTTTT.

The rearrangement joins TRBV9 to TRBJ2-5, with TRBD2 matching 10 bases. V dropped 3 bases and J dropped 5; count of bases not matched to a gene: 4. Per germline, CDR1 SGDLS and CDR2 YYNGEE. The CDR3 is 14 residues long. The chain's CDR3 is CASSEGTSVETQYF. The CDR3 DNA sequence: TGTGCCAGCAGCGAGGGGACTAGCGTGGAGACCCAGTACTTC.

This rearrangement joins TRBV4-1 to TRBJ2-7, with 11 bases that match TRBD2. CDR3 length: 15 residues. Germline trimming cut 6 bases from V and 3 bases from J; bases unmatched to any gene: 7. Germline V gives CDR1 MGHRA, CDR2 YSYEKL. The CDR3 loop is CASSVGTSGYYEQYF. CDR3 nucleotide sequence: TGCGCCAGCAGTGTCGGGACTAGCGGATACTACGAGCAGTACTTC.